This is a list of T cell receptor beta chains from one sample in a study of graft-versus-host responses after intestinal transplantation. Assay: immunoSEQ multiplex PCR; the TCRdb copy retains only in-frame clones and omits some. The table has 85,000 to 90,000 clones, around 83% seen once. Which antigens these TCRs recognize remains unknown. Source: unstimulated CD8+ T cells sorted from spleen or lymph node cells, taken before intestinal transplant. These receptors were collected from a human donor who received an intestinal transplant. Each CDR3 is given with its conserved first and last residue. Fields, in order: J gene, D gene, clone size, V gene, CDR3 protein, CDR3 DNA. D genes are given only for firm matches. Only part of the rows carry a size: once, few, many, or a class if the clone is expanded.

TRBJ2-3,TRBD2,-,TRBV9,CASSLTSGKADTQYF,TGTGCCAGCAGCCTGACTAGCGGGAAGGCAGATACGCAGTATTTT
TRBJ2-1,-,-,TRBV6-5,CASSYDYYNEQFF,TGTGCCAGCAGTTATGACTATTACAATGAGCAGTTCTTC
TRBJ1-3,-,-,TRBV29-1,CSVEDLRQMCRNTIYF,TGCAGCGTTGAAGACCTTCGACAGATGTGCCGAAACACCATATATTTT
TRBJ2-7,TRBD1,-,TRBV6-5,CASSSPGQNSYEQYF,TGTGCCAGCAGCTCCCCGGGACAGAACTCCTACGAGCAGTACTTC
TRBJ2-7,-,-,TRBV6-5,CASSYERVHLSYEQYF,TGTGCCAGCAGTTACGAGAGAGTGCATCTCTCCTACGAGCAGTACTTC
TRBJ2-7,-,-,TRBV5-1,CASGDSYEQYF,TGCGCCAGCGGAGACAGCTACGAGCAGTACTTC
TRBJ1-1,-,-,TRBV19,CASREGGGTEAFF,TGTGCCAGTAGGGAGGGCGGCGGCACTGAAGCTTTCTTT
TRBJ2-3,TRBD2,-,TRBV7-6,CASSSPFGLAGADQDFTDTQYF,TGTGCCAGCAGCTCCCCTTTTGGACTAGCGGGGGCCGACCAAGATTTCACAGATACGCAGTATTTT
TRBJ2-2,TRBD2,-,TRBV7-6,CASSSPRLAGGGPGTGELFF,TGTGCCAGCAGCTCCCCCAGGTTGGCGGGAGGGGGCCCGGGTACCGGGGAGCTGTTTTTT
TRBJ1-5,TRBD1,-,TRBV28,CASSLLTGFFGNQPQHF,TGTGCCAGCAGTTTATTGACAGGGTTCTTTGGCAATCAGCCCCAGCATTTT
TRBJ2-1,TRBD2,few,TRBV4-2,CASSQDYSGGINEQFF,TGTGCCAGCAGCCAGGACTATAGCGGGGGGATCAATGAGCAGTTCTTC
TRBJ2-1,TRBD2,-,TRBV7-9,CASSPGTSGIDEQFF,TGTGCCAGCAGCCCCGGGACTAGCGGGATAGATGAGCAGTTCTTC
TRBJ2-7,-,few,TRBV5-4,CASSAAGHRYEQYF,TGTGCCAGCAGCGCCGCGGGACACCGATACGAGCAGTACTTC
TRBJ1-1,-,-,TRBV7-2,CASSLGGVRAFF,TGTGCCAGCAGCTTAGGAGGGGTGAGAGCTTTCTTT
TRBJ2-7,-,-,TRBV11-2,CASSSSYEQYF,TGTGCCAGCAGCTCCTCCTACGAGCAGTACTTC
TRBJ2-7,-,few,TRBV6-1,CASSEGEDSYEQYF,TGTGCCAGCAGTGAAGGCGAGGACTCCTACGAGCAGTACTTC
TRBJ2-2,-,-,TRBV10-1,CASSEAIGELFF,TGCGCCAGCAGTGAGGCCATCGGGGAGCTGTTTTTT
TRBJ2-7,TRBD1,-,TRBV7-9,CASSLARTRDRDYEQYF,TGTGCCAGCAGCTTAGCGCGGACCCGGGACAGGGACTACGAGCAGTACTTC
TRBJ2-1,TRBD2,once,TRBV30,CAWSVLAGIYNEQFF,TGTGCCTGGAGTGTACTAGCGGGGATTTACAATGAGCAGTTCTTC
TRBJ2-7,-,few,TRBV5-1,CASSLLVSGPSYEQYF,TGCGCCAGCAGCTTGCTAGTTAGCGGCCCCTCCTACGAGCAGTACTTC
TRBJ2-7,TRBD2,-,TRBV28,CASSLAGSYEQYF,TGTGCCAGCAGTCTAGCGGGGTCCTACGAGCAGTACTTC
TRBJ1-2,TRBD1,-,TRBV6-6,CASSLGQGAGYTF,TGTGCCAGCAGCTTGGGACAGGGGGCCGGCTACACCTTC
TRBJ2-1,TRBD2,-,TRBV4-1,CASSQDRTSGYNEQFF,TGCGCCAGCAGCCAAGATAGGACTAGCGGTTACAATGAGCAGTTCTTC
TRBJ1-5,-,-,TRBV4-3,CASSQAAFNQPQHF,TGCGCCAGCAGCCAAGCGGCGTTCAATCAGCCCCAGCATTTT
TRBJ2-7,-,-,TRBV5-6,CASSFWSGEQYF,TGTGCCAGCAGCTTTTGGTCGGGGGAGCAGTACTTC
TRBJ2-1,-,-,TRBV19,CASSIVGSPNNEQFF,TGTGCCAGTAGTATAGTTGGGTCCCCTAACAATGAGCAGTTCTTC
TRBJ2-1,TRBD2,once,TRBV27,CATCSGGAFNEQFF,TGTGCTACATGTAGCGGGGGGGCCTTCAATGAGCAGTTCTTC
TRBJ2-6,TRBD2,-,TRBV7-6,CASSLLGEGVVGANALTF,TGTGCCAGCAGCTTGCTGGGGGAGGGTGTAGTTGGGGCCAACGCCCTGACTTTC
TRBJ2-7,TRBD1,-,TRBV4-1,CASSQEDRANSYEQYF,TGCGCCAGCAGCCAAGAAGACAGGGCCAATTCCTACGAGCAGTACTTC
TRBJ2-3,TRBD2,once,TRBV7-3,CASSHGGNTQYF,TGTGCCAGCAGCCACGGGGGGAATACGCAGTATTTT
TRBJ2-2,-,-,TRBV6-5,CASSWDNTGELFF,TGTGCCAGCAGTTGGGACAACACCGGGGAGCTGTTTTTT
TRBJ2-7,TRBD1,once,TRBV4-2,CASSQDPGTGGFLYEQYF,TGTGCCAGCAGCCAAGACCCCGGGACAGGGGGCTTTTTATACGAGCAGTACTTC
TRBJ2-7,TRBD2,-,TRBV19,CASSIDLASGYEQYF,TGTGCCAGTAGTATAGATCTGGCTAGCGGCTACGAGCAGTACTTC
TRBJ2-1,-,-,TRBV6-6,CASRYAVEDNEQFF,TGTGCCAGCAGATACGCGGTGGAGGACAATGAGCAGTTCTTC
TRBJ2-2,TRBD2,-,TRBV7-8,CASSLVGSGGEAGELFF,TGTGCCAGCAGCTTAGTTGGGTCGGGAGGGGAGGCCGGGGAGCTGTTTTTT
TRBJ2-3,TRBD2,few,TRBV6-4,CASSPSGGATDTQYF,TGTGCCAGCAGTCCGAGCGGGGGGGCCACAGATACGCAGTATTTT